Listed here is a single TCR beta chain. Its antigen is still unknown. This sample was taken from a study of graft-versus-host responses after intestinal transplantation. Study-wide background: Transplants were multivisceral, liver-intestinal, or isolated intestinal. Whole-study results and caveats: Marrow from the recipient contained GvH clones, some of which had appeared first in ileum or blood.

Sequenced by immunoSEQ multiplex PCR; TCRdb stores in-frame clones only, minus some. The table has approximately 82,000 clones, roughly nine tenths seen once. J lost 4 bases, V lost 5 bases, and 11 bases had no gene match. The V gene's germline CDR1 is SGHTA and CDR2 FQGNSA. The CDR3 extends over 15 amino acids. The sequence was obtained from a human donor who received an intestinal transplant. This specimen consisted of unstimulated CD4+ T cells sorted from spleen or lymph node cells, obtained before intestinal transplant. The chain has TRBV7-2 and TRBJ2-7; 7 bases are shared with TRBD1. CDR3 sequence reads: CASSPPQGLLYEQYF. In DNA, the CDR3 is TGTGCCAGCAGCCCACCACAGGGGCTGCTTTACGAGCAGTACTTC.